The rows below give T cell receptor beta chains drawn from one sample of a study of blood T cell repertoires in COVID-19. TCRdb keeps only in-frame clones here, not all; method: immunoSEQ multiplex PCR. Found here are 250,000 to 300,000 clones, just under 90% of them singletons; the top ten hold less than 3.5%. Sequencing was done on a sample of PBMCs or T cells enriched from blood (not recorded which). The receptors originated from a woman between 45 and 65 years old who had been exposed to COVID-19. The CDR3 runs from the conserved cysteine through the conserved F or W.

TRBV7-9	CASSQYTGYLSGANVLTF
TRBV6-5	CASSNGQGLLYGYTF
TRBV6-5	CASRQEGLFYGYTF
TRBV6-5	CASRPSGSGAYEQYF
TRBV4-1	CASSQGRQGVEKLFF
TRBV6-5	CASRVQGGDSPLHF
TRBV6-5	CASSHAGGTGELFF
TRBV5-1	CASSIEGGGYGYTF
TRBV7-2	CASSEKRGGYEQYF
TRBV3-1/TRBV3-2	CASSPRAGGTDTQYF
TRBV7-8	CASSLSRQGASNSPLHF
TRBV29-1	CSVGLGSGNTIYF
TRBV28	CASMRGGYGYTF
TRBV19	CASGNRPNYEQYF
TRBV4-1	CASRSPTGEQFF
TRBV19	CASRQGANGYTF
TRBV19	CASSIGLHTGELFF
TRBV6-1	CASSEYYEQYF
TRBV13	CASSLGQGAPSQYF
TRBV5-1	CASRGSGSTETQYF
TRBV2	CASSWRKNTGELFF
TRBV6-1	CASSASGQGASQPQHF
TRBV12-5	CASGLVSGGQETQYF
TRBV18	CASSPGLAGADYEQYF
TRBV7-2	CASSLSRMLRGYTF
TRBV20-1	CSARGSYEQYF
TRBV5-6	CASSLLDYGYTF
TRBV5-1	CASSLKAGRNTDTQYF
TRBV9	CASSAGGATNEKLFF
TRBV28	CASSFRGPTEAFF
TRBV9	CASSVTGRTGELFF
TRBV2	CASSRLAGGYNEQFF
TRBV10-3	CAISPFRVKDSPLHF
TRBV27	CASSLSTGTGGFGTNEKLFF
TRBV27	CASSNRDRGIYEQYF
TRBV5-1	CAIKLIAARETQYF
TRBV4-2	CASSQDLGGRETQYF
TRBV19	CASSISVLAAYNEARQFF
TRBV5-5	CASSLLAGLSSYEQYF
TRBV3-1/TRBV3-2	CASAGVGSPLHF
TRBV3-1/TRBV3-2	CASSQDPGYGELFF
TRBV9	CASSAPGGHTEAFF